Listed below are T cell receptor beta chains from one sample, sequenced in a study of post-analysis software for immune sequencing data. TCRdb independently ran MiXCR on the PCR reads; one entry per CDR3 protein. Of about 770,000 distinct CDR3 sequences listed, 40% to 55% were seen once; the top ten hold 4.9%. Sequenced sample: blood. These receptor sequences come from a girl aged 5-17 years with multiple sclerosis. CDR3s include the opening cysteine and the closing phenylalanine or tryptophan. A D gene is named only where the DNA matches it firmly. The size entry is marked missing in some rows and otherwise reads once, few, many or a size class.

V gene	D gene	J gene	clone size	CDR3 DNA	CDR3 protein
TRBV6-1	-	TRBJ2-6	-	TGTGCCAGCAGTGAACAAAACTCTGGGGCCAACGTCCTGACTTTC	CASSEQNSGANVLTF
TRBV2	TRBD1	TRBJ2-1	-	TGTGCCAGCAGCCGGAGGACAGGGGGCGATGAGAACAATGAGCAGTTCTTC	CASSRRTGGDENNEQFF
TRBV29-1	-	TRBJ1-1	-	TGCAGCGTTGAAGGGGGCCTATGGGGGGATAGGAACACTGAAGCTTTCTTT	CSVEGGLWGDRNTEAFF
TRBV9	-	TRBJ1-2	many	TGTGCCAGCAGCGCATCAGGGTCGAACTTTTATGGCTACACCTTC	CASSASGSNFYGYTF
TRBV29-1	-	TRBJ1-5	-	TGCAGCGTTACCGACAGCAGCAATCAGCCCCAGCATTTT	CSVTDSSNQPQHF
TRBV6-6	-	TRBJ1-2	-	TGTGCCAGCAGTTATGTAGGGCAGAACTATGGCTACACCTTC	CASSYVGQNYGYTF
TRBV12-3/TRBV12-4	TRBD1	TRBJ2-3	few	TGTGCCAGCAGCAGGCAGGGGGCCGCAGATACGCAGTATTTT	CASSRQGAADTQYF
TRBV4-3	-	TRBJ2-5	once	TGCGCCAGCAGCCAAGATCGTTTACTAGCATTTGAGACCCAGTACTTC	CASSQDRLLAFETQYF
TRBV3-1	-	TRBJ2-7	few	TGTGCCAGCAGCCACCGGGACCGAGTCCCCACTAGCGAGCAGTACTTC	CASSHRDRVPTSEQYF
TRBV3-1	TRBD1	TRBJ2-7	-	TGTGCCAGCAGCCAAGAAGGCAGGGGGAACGAGCAGTACTTC	CASSQEGRGNEQYF
TRBV12-3/TRBV12-4	-	TRBJ2-1	-	TGTGCCAGCAGCACCGGAGGTCTTGAGCAGTTCTTC	CASSTGGLEQFF
TRBV29-1	TRBD2	TRBJ2-3	-	TGCAGCGTCGGACTAGCGGGAGTGGCAGATACGCAGTATTTT	CSVGLAGVADTQYF
TRBV28	-	TRBJ2-3	few	TGTGCCAGCAGTTTAAGGTTAGCGGCCACAGATACGCAGTATTTT	CASSLRLAATDTQYF
TRBV29-1	-	TRBJ2-1	-	TGCAGCGTCCGCGAACCTATTAACCCCAATGAGCAGTTCTTC	CSVREPINPNEQFF
TRBV20-1	-	TRBJ1-5	-	TGCAGTGCTAGACAGGCACCCAATCAGCCCCAGCATTTT	CSARQAPNQPQHF
TRBV20-1	-	TRBJ2-1	-	TGCAGTGCTCCAGATAGGGGGCAGTTCTTC	CSAPDRGQFF
TRBV30	-	TRBJ2-7	-	TGTGCCTGGGGGTTATCGGATTACGAGCAGTACTTC	CAWGLSDYEQYF
TRBV20-1	-	TRBJ2-7	few	TGCAGTGCTCCCACGGCAGGGAACTACGAGCAGTACTTC	CSAPTAGNYEQYF
TRBV18	TRBD1	TRBJ2-7	-	TGTGCCAGCTCCCCTAGCAGGGGGCAATACGAGCAGTACTTC	CASSPSRGQYEQYF
TRBV7-2	TRBD2	TRBJ2-7	-	TGTGCCAGCAAAAGACTAGCGGGAGCCTACGAGCAGTACTTC	CASKRLAGAYEQYF
TRBV2	-	TRBJ2-5	few	TGTGCCAGCAAGGACATGAAAGAGACCCAGTACTTC	CASKDMKETQYF
TRBV7-9	TRBD2	TRBJ2-5	few	TGTGCCAGCGTGATTAGCGGGGGTTCCCAAGAGACCCAGTACTTC	CASVISGGSQETQYF
TRBV2	-	TRBJ1-5	-	TGTGCCAGCAGTGACGGGGAGAATCAGCCCCAGCATTTT	CASSDGENQPQHF
TRBV20-1	TRBD1	TRBJ2-7	-	TGCAGTGCTAGAGGTCGGACAGGGGCCATGGGTGAGCAGTACTTC	CSARGRTGAMGEQYF
TRBV5-1	TRBD1	TRBJ2-1	-	TGCGCCAGCAGCCCCGATCCCGGGACAGGGAAGAGTGAGCAGTTCTTC	CASSPDPGTGKSEQFF
TRBV7-9	-	TRBJ2-6	-	TGTGCCAGCAGCTCCACCCGGCCCGATGGCTCTGGGGCCAACGTCCTGACTTTC	CASSSTRPDGSGANVLTF
TRBV6-2/TRBV6-3	TRBD2	TRBJ2-5	-	TGTGCCAGCAGTTACATTGGGACTAGCGGGAGTTCTACCCAGTACTTC	CASSYIGTSGSSTQYF
TRBV12-3/TRBV12-4	-	TRBJ1-6	-	TGTGCCAGCAGTCCAGAGGCTCTCTATAATTCACCCCTCCACTTT	CASSPEALYNSPLHF
TRBV14	-	TRBJ2-5	-	TGTGCCAGCAGCCATTTCTACTCCGAGACCCAGTACTTC	CASSHFYSETQYF
TRBV13	TRBD2	TRBJ2-7	-	TGTGCCAGCAGCGGGCTAGCGGGAGAATTGGGCTCCTACGAGCAGTACTTC	CASSGLAGELGSYEQYF
TRBV5-1	-	TRBJ2-7	few	TGCGCCAGCAGCCCTGCCCCAGGACAGAGCTCCTACGAGCAGTACTTC	CASSPAPGQSSYEQYF
TRBV13	-	TRBJ2-1	-	TGTGCCAGCAGCATATACAACAGGGAGGATGAGCAGTTCTTC	CASSIYNREDEQFF
TRBV10-3	-	TRBJ1-2	-	TGTGCCATCAGTGAGTCGGGGATTAACTATGGCTACACCTTC	CAISESGINYGYTF
TRBV29-1	TRBD2	TRBJ2-1	-	TGCAGCGCCAGGCGGGAGGGCCGTTACAATGAGCAGTTCTTC	CSARREGRYNEQFF
TRBV19	-	TRBJ2-1	once	TGTGCCAGTGGGGATTCTAGCGCTGTCTACAATGAGCAGTTCTTC	CASGDSSAVYNEQFF
TRBV29-1	-	TRBJ2-1	few	TGCAGCGTTGCAGAAGTTGGCGACTACTACAATGAGCAGTTCTTC	CSVAEVGDYYNEQFF
TRBV20-1	-	TRBJ2-3	few	TGCAGTGCTAGTTGGCGGATCACAGATACGCAGTATTTT	CSASWRITDTQYF
TRBV9	TRBD1	TRBJ2-3	-	TGTGCCAGCAGCGTATTTGGGACAGGGGGCGGCGCAGATACGCAGTATTTT	CASSVFGTGGGADTQYF
TRBV3-1	-	TRBJ2-7	few	TGTGCCAGCAGCCACCCCGGGACTTCATACGAGCAGTACTTC	CASSHPGTSYEQYF
TRBV20-1	TRBD1	TRBJ2-3	-	TGCAGTGCCAATAGGCGGACAGGGACAACCACAGATACGCAGTATTTT	CSANRRTGTTTDTQYF